Below, 16 T cell receptor beta chains from the same sample are listed, as sequenced in a study of neurological immune-mediated disorders. TCRdb re-called the 5' RACE reads with MiXCR, one entry per CDR3 protein. The sample has 55,000 to 65,000 distinct CDR3 sequences, about 10% seen once. Noted time point: longitudinal time-point 1 (baseline). The sequenced sample consisted of PBMCs. The receptors derive from a male donor with HTLV-1-associated myelopathy (HAM/TSP).

This clonotype was counted a few times. J is TRBJ1-6 and V is TRBV20-1; a possible D gene is TRBD1 (6 bases). V gave up 2 bases and J gave up 0 bases, with 11 bases separating them. Germline V CDR1 and CDR2: DFQATT, SNEGSKA (reference sequence). The CDR3 has 16 residues. CDR3 sequence (DNA): TGCAGTGCTAGATACCAGGGGAACTCCTATAATTCACCCCTCCACTTT. Its protein is CSARYQGNSYNSPLHF.

This clonotype was seen many times. J is TRBJ2-2 and V is TRBV27; D may correspond to TRBD1 or TRBD2 (5 bases each). V lost 1 base, J lost 7 bases, and 7 bases lay in between. The CDR3 consists of 13 residues. Germline V gene data show CDR1 as MNHEY and CDR2 as SMNVEV (reference sequence). CDR3 region: CASSLWGNGELFF. Here the CDR3 DNA reads TGTGCCAGCAGTTTATGGGGGAACGGGGAGCTGTTTTTT.

V gene TRBV20-1 combines with J gene TRBJ2-5; the D gene is possibly TRBD2 (6 bases). Trimming cost V 8 bases and J 7 bases, with 17 bases left between them. CDR3 size: 12 residues. Germline values: CDR1 DFQATT, CDR2 SNEGSKA (reference sequence). The CDR3 loop is CSLAGTQRTQYF. Written as DNA, the CDR3 is TGCAGTTTGGCGGGGACTCAGAGGACCCAGTACTTC.

In this sample, this clonotype turned up once. The junction and the germline gene differ at one end; a read error may be behind it. The chain couples TRBV29-1 to TRBJ2-1, with TRBD2 matching over 10 bases. The CDR3 is 14 amino acids. Germline loops: CDR1 SQVTM, CDR2 ANQGSEA. The CDR3 DNA sequence: TGCATCGTTGACACTAGCGGGATATACAATGAGCAGTTCTTC. Residues: CIVDTSGIYNEQFF.

This clonotype has at least ten counts. The chain joins TRBV20-1 to TRBJ2-7; the match to TRBD2 covers 11 bases. The V and J ends lost 3 bases and 0 bases, in that order; junction bases with no gene match: 10. Germline loops: CDR1 DFQATT, CDR2 SNEGSKA (reference sequence). The CDR3 spans 17 residues. The CDR3 reads CSASLLPGLAASYEQYF. DNA of the CDR3: TGCAGTGCTAGCCTTCTCCCGGGACTAGCGGCCTCCTACGAGCAGTACTTC.

This clonotype has ten or more counts. V usage is TRBV27 and J usage is TRBJ2-1; 8 nucleotides line up with TRBD2. Trimming removed 8 bases from V and 8 bases from J; junction bases left unmatched: 11. This CDR3 region has 14 residues. Germline loops: CDR1 MNHEY, CDR2 SMNVEV (reference sequence). CDR3 bases: TGTGCCAGCGGGTACTCGGGGGGGCGGGATGAGCAGTTCTTC. As protein: CASGYSGGRDEQFF.

This clonotype was counted many times. The CDR3 DNA is TGCAGCGCCCTCGGGGGCAAGGGAGGCTACACCTTC. This translates into CSALGGKGGYTF. The chain recombines TRBV29-1 with TRBJ1-2; D may be TRBD1 (6 bases). The CDR3 has 12 amino acids. Trimming pared 7 bases from V and 8 bases from J, leaving 17 bases between. Germline CDR1 SQVTM, CDR2 ANQGSEA. Drawing the rest from reference TRBV29-1 and TRBJ1-2, the complete variable domain is SAVISQKPSRDICQRGTSLTIQCQVDSQVTMMFWYRQQPGQSLTLIATANQGSEATYESGFVIDKFPISRPNLTFSTLTVSNMSPEDSSIYLCSALGGKGGYTFGSGTRLTVV.

This rearrangement joins TRBV24-1 to TRBJ2-1; 12 positions match TRBD2. Looked up from germline, CDR1 is KGHDR and CDR2 is SFDVKD. The CDR3 is 16 amino acids. V was clipped by 5 bases and J by 6 bases; unmatched bases: 7. The chain's CDR3 is CATSGTSGGTVNEQFF. DNA of the CDR3: TGTGCCACCAGTGGAACTAGCGGGGGGACCGTCAATGAGCAGTTCTTC.

Of note for this clonotype: Because the CDR3's place on the DNA is in doubt, the DNA is left out and the CDR3 is given as listed by TCRdb. The V gene is TRBV7-9, the J gene TRBJ2-7; no DNA check was done on the table's D call, TRBD1. The CDR3 adds up to 21 amino acids, both ends counted. The germline V gene encodes CDR1 SEHNR and CDR2 FQNEAQ (reference sequence). The CDR3 loop is CASSFYICSARLGTSPYEQYF.

In this sample, this clonotype turned up a few times. The chain combines TRBV14 with TRBJ2-1; 8 nucleotides agree with TRBD1. Germline values: CDR1 SGHDN, CDR2 FVKESK. The trim removed 2 bases at V and 0 bases at J, leaving 3 bases unmatched. The CDR3 has 16 amino acids. The CDR3 spells CASSQTGTGSYNEQFF. CDR3 sequence (DNA): TGTGCCAGCAGCCAAACCGGGACAGGCTCCTACAATGAGCAGTTCTTC.

This clonotype was recorded at least ten times. The chain employs TRBV2 and TRBJ1-4; TRBD1 might be the D (5 bases). Per the germline V gene, CDR1 is SNHLY and CDR2 is FYNNEI. V was clipped by 7 bases and J by 0 bases, with 12 bases between them. This CDR3 comprises 15 residues. The chain's CDR3 is CASTRDRATNEKLFF. The DNA of the CDR3 is TGTGCCAGCACCAGGGATCGGGCAACTAATGAAAAACTGTTTTTT. The full variable domain, rest sourced from reference TRBV2 and TRBJ1-4, is EPEVTQTPSHQVTQMGQEVILRCVPISNHLYFYWYRQILGQKVEFLVSFYNNEISEKSEIFDDQFSVERPDGSNFTLKIRSTKLEDSAMYFCASTRDRATNEKLFFGSGTQLSVL.

This clonotype was detected many times. The rearrangement links TRBV10-3 to TRBJ2-5; TRBD2 might be the D (6 bases). V lost 0 bases and J lost 4, with 12 bases in between. Germline V gene lookup returns CDR1 ENHRY and CDR2 SYGVKD. The CDR3 length is 15 residues. CDR3 DNA sequence: TGTGCCATCAGTGAGTCTGGGGGGAAAACAGAGACCCAGTACTTC. Its translation: CAISESGGKTETQYF.

In this sample, this clonotype turned up many times. J is TRBJ2-1 and V is TRBV7-2; D is uncertain. Germline V gene data show CDR1 as SGHTA and CDR2 as FQGNSA. V was shortened by 1 base and J by 6 bases, with 16 bases between the two germline ends. This CDR3 is 16 amino acids long. The CDR3 nucleotides read TGTGCCAGCAGCTTAGATCCGGCTAGTGGTGTCAATGAGCAGTTCTTC. Amino acid sequence: CASSLDPASGVNEQFF.

This clonotype turned up a few times. CDR3 sequence reads: CASTAGTQNTEAFF. The CDR3 DNA follows: TGTGCCAGCACCGCCGGGACACAGAACACTGAAGCTTTCTTT. This chain joins TRBV6-1 and TRBJ1-1; D is possibly TRBD1 (6 bases). Germline lookup yields CDR1 MNHNS and CDR2 SASEGT. V lost 7 bases to trimming and J lost 1 base, with 13 bases between them. The length of the CDR3 is 14 residues.

This clonotype has ten or more counts. CDR3 sequence (DNA): TGTGCCAGCAGCGATCGACAGGGGATATACGAGCAGTACTTC. The encoded protein is CASSDRQGIYEQYF. The V gene is TRBV7-9, the J gene TRBJ2-7, with 8 bases aligning to TRBD1. J gave up 4 bases and V 5 bases, and 7 bases lay outside the gene matches. The CDR3 runs to 14 residues. The germline V gene encodes CDR1 SEHNR and CDR2 FQNEAQ (reference sequence).

By proportion, this clonotype is medium-sized. J is TRBJ1-1 and V is TRBV9; D is unclear. With 0 bases removed from V and 1 base from J, the gap between germline ends came to 7 bases. Per the germline V gene, CDR1 is SGDLS and CDR2 is YYNGEE. The CDR3 loop spans 14 amino acids. Here the CDR3 DNA reads TGTGCCAGCAGCGTAGAAGTCGCGAACACTGAAGCTTTCTTT. It yields the protein CASSVEVANTEAFF.